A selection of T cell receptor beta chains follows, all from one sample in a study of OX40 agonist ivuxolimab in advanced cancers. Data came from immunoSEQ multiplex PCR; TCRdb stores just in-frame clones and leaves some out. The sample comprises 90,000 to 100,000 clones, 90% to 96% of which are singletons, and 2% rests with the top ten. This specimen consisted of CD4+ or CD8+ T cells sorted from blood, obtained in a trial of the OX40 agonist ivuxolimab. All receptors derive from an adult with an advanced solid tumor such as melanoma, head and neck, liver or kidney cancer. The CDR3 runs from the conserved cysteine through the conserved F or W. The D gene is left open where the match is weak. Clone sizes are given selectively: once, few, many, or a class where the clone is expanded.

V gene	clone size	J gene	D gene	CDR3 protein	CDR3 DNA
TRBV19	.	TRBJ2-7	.	CASSITPGGSYEQYF	TGTGCCAGTAGTATAACCCCCGGGGGCTCCTACGAGCAGTACTTC
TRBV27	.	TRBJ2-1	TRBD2	CASSFIGTSGDNEQFF	TGTGCCAGCAGTTTTATCGGGACTAGCGGGGACAATGAGCAGTTCTTC
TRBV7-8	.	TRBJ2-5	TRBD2	CASSSRRGLAEETQYF	TGTGCCAGCAGCTCTCGTAGGGGACTAGCTGAAGAGACCCAGTACTTC
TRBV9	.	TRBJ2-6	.	CASSVVTASGANVLTF	TGTGCCAGCAGCGTAGTAACAGCCTCTGGGGCCAACGTCCTGACTTTC
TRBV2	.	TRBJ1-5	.	CASSEAGQGYQPQHF	TGTGCCAGCAGTGAAGCGGGGCAGGGGTATCAGCCCCAGCATTTT
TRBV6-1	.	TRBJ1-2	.	CASSEWTISSYTF	TGTGCCAGCAGTGAATGGACAATCTCAAGCTACACCTTC
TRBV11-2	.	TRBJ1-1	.	CASSHRDLLPNTEAFF	TGTGCCAGCAGCCATCGGGACCTACTTCCGAACACTGAAGCTTTCTTT
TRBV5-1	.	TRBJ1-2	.	CASSLAQNSNYGYTF	TGCGCCAGCAGCTTGGCGCAGAATTCTAACTATGGCTACACCTTC
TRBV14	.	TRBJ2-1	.	CASTPTGTADHEQFF	TGTGCCAGCACCCCCACCGGGACCGCGGACCATGAGCAGTTCTTC
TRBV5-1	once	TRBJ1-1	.	CASGESELNTEAFF	TGCGCCAGCGGAGAATCAGAGTTGAACACTGAAGCTTTCTTT
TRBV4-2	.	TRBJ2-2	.	CASSAGTTNTGELFF	TGTGCCAGCAGCGCCGGGACGACAAACACCGGGGAGCTGTTTTTT
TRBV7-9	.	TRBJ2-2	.	CASSPRGGYAGELFF	TGTGCCAGCAGCCCTAGGGGTGGTTACGCCGGGGAGCTGTTTTTT
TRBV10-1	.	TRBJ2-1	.	CASSEHREEQFF	TGCGCCAGCAGTGAGCACCGGGAGGAGCAGTTCTTC
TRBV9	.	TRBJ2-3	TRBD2	CASTSGRGGADTQYF	TGTGCCAGCACCTCTGGAAGGGGAGGGGCAGATACGCAGTATTTT
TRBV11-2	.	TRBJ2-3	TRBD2	CASSYLTSGGSTDTQYF	TGTGCCAGCAGCTACCTGACTAGCGGAGGTAGCACAGATACGCAGTATTTT
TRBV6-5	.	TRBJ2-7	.	CASSYSGGLSLEQYF	TGTGCCAGCAGTTACTCGGGGGGTTTGAGCCTCGAGCAGTACTTC
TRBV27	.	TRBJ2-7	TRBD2	CASSGLASYEQYF	TGTGCCAGCAGTGGACTAGCTAGCTACGAGCAGTACTTC
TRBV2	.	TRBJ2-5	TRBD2	CASRGLAGRQETQYF	TGTGCCAGCAGGGGGCTAGCGGGGAGACAAGAGACCCAGTACTTC
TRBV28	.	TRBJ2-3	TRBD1	CASSVLPTGGLDTQYF	TGTGCCAGCAGCGTCCTCCCGACAGGGGGCTTGGATACGCAGTATTTT
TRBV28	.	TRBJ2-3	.	CASSTTRGIETQYF	TGTGCCAGCAGCACCACGAGGGGCATCGAAACGCAGTATTTT
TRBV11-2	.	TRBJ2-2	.	CASTNFGHNTGELFF	TGTGCCAGCACCAATTTCGGACACAACACCGGGGAGCTGTTTTTT
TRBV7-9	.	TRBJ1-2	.	CASSPRVASDLYGYTF	TGTGCCAGCAGCCCCCGGGTTGCCTCGGACCTTTATGGCTACACCTTC
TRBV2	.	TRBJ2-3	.	CASSDSGPGDTDTQYF	TGTGCCAGCAGTGACTCAGGGCCAGGGGACACAGATACGCAGTATTTT
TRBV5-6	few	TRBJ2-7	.	CASSLDGPSSHYEQYF	TGTGCCAGCAGCTTGGACGGCCCCTCGTCTCATTACGAGCAGTACTTC
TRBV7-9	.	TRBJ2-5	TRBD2	CASSLAGGRETQYF	TGTGCCAGCAGTTTAGCGGGAGGTCGGGAGACCCAGTACTTC
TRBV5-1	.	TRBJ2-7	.	CASSSPSGNEQYF	TGCGCCAGCAGCTCCCCCTCGGGAAACGAGCAGTACTTC
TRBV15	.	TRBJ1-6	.	CATSRGLESYNSPLHF	TGTGCCACCAGCAGGGGTTTAGAATCCTATAATTCACCCCTCCACTTT
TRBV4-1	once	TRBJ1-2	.	CASSQDTTNNYGYTF	TGCGCCAGCAGCCAGGACACTACGAATAACTATGGCTACACCTTC
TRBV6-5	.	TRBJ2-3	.	CASSYLARGDTQYF	TGTGCCAGCAGTTATTTAGCGAGGGGAGATACGCAGTATTTT
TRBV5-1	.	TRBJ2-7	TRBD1	CASSLEGGDRGSHEQYF	TGCGCCAGCAGCTTGGAGGGTGGGGACAGGGGGTCCCACGAGCAGTACTTC
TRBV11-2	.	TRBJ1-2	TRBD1	CASSLDAAGGFDGYTF	TGTGCCAGCAGCTTAGATGCTGCAGGGGGCTTTGATGGCTACACCTTC
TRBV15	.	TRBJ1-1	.	CATSQGRYTEAFF	TGTGCCACCAGTCAGGGGCGATACACTGAAGCTTTCTTT
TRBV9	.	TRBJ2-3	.	CASSVELNSGDTQYF	TGTGCCAGCAGCGTAGAGCTAAATTCGGGAGATACGCAGTATTTT
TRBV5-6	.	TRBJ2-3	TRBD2	CASSLLGLAGDTDTQYF	TGTGCCAGCAGCTTGCTTGGGCTAGCGGGGGACACAGATACGCAGTATTTT
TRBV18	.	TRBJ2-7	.	CASSPLGPNYEQYF	TGTGCCAGCTCCCCCTTGGGACCGAACTACGAGCAGTACTTC
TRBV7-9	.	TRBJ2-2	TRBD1	CASSLVPQGTNGELFF	TGTGCCAGCAGCTTAGTCCCACAGGGGACCAACGGGGAGCTGTTTTTT
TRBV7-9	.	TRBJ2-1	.	CASSLAPEPFF	TGTGCCAGCAGCTTGGCTCCTGAGCCGTTCTTC